A single sample is the source of the 25 T cell receptor beta chains below, sequenced in a study of cytomegalovirus exposure and HLA in healthy donors. PCR amplification relied on 60 Vbeta primers (plus 13 Jbeta primers). The method was immunoSEQ multiplex PCR; TCRdb's version includes in-frame clones alone and lacks a portion of them. The sample yields roughly 100,000 clones, roughly three quarters seen once. What was sequenced was PBMCs. All receptors come from a woman aged 60 to 75 in good health and CMV-seropositive.

The CDR3 loop is CASSIDRNSYEQYF. The DNA for the CDR3 is TGTGCCAGTAGTATTGACAGAAACTCCTACGAGCAGTACTTC. The J gene is TRBJ2-7, the V gene TRBV19, with D tentatively TRBD1 (5 bases). Trimming removed 3 bases at V and 0 bases at J, with 9 bases between. Germline assignment: CDR1 LNHDA and CDR2 SQIVND (reference sequence). The CDR3 is 14 residues long.

The rearrangement joins TRBV7-9 to TRBJ1-5; weak D call: TRBD1 (5 bases). The ends were cut back, 0 bases at V and 9 bases at J, with 6 bases in the middle. CDR1 and CDR2 (germline): SEHNR, FQNEAQ (reference sequence). CDR3 length equals 12 residues. The CDR3 sequence: CASSLAGGPQHF. The CDR3 nucleotides are TGTGCCAGCAGCTTAGCGGGGGGGCCCCAGCATTTT. The full variable domain, rest sourced from reference TRBV7-9 and TRBJ1-5, is DTGVSQNPRHKITKRGQNVTFRCDPISEHNRLYWYRQTLGQGPEFLTYFQNEAQLEKSRLLSDRFSAERPKGSFSTLEIQRTEQGDSAMYLCASSLAGGPQHFGDGTRLSIL.

This chain links TRBV2 with TRBJ1-4; D is unclear. Germline loops: CDR1 SNHLY, CDR2 FYNNEI. The CDR3 extends over 14 amino acids. V was clipped by 6 bases and J by 8 bases, with 16 bases between them. The CDR3 DNA reads TGTGCCAGCAGCGAGCAGGATATACGGGAAAAACTGTTTTTT. Its translation: CASSEQDIREKLFF.

V and J are TRBV28 and TRBJ2-2; D is ambiguous. V was pared by 2 bases and J by 5 bases, with 6 bases between. This CDR3 is built from 13 residues. Germline values: CDR1 MDHEN, CDR2 SYDVKM. The CDR3: CASSLGGTGELFF. CDR3 DNA sequence: TGTGCCAGCAGTTTAGGCGGAACCGGGGAGCTGTTTTTT.

The V and J genes are TRBV9 and TRBJ1-4; 9 positions match TRBD1. Germline V lookup: CDR1 SGDLS, CDR2 YYNGEE. This CDR3 is built from 15 residues. The ends lost 0 bases at V and 3 bases at J; junction bases unmatched: 0. CDR3 DNA sequence: TGTGCCAGCAGCGTAGGGGACAGGGCTAATGAAAAACTGTTTTTT. Protein product: CASSVGDRANEKLFF.

The chain joins TRBV4-2 to TRBJ2-1, with 7 bases identical to TRBD2. Trimming removed 2 bases from V and 10 bases from J; junction bases left unmatched: 2. Germline V gene data show CDR1 as LGHNA and CDR2 as YNFKEQ. CDR3 size: 12 residues. As DNA, the CDR3 is TGTGCCAGCAGCCAATGGGGACTAGAGCAGTTCTTC. Its protein product is CASSQWGLEQFF.

The chain links TRBV5-4 to TRBJ2-4, with D possibly TRBD1 on 7 matching bases. The CDR3 has 13 residues. Trimming removed 0 bases at V and 7 bases at J, with 8 bases between. Germline values: CDR1 SGHNT, CDR2 YYREEE (reference sequence). The CDR3 sequence: CASSLAGGNIQYF. As DNA, the CDR3 is TGTGCCAGCAGCTTGGCAGGGGGGAACATTCAGTACTTC.

This chain joins TRBV6-6 and TRBJ2-7, with TRBD2 identical over 8 bases. The CDR3 has 16 amino acids. With 5 bases clipped from V and 7 bases from J, the junction kept 16 bases outside the gene matches. Germline V gene data show CDR1 as MNHNY and CDR2 as SVGAGI (reference sequence). CDR3 in amino acids: CASSGTGLAPTGEQYF. For the CDR3, the DNA is TGTGCCAGCAGTGGAACCGGACTAGCACCAACGGGGGAGCAGTACTTC.

V is TRBV4-2 and J is TRBJ1-5; the D gene is possibly TRBD1 (5 bases). The CDR3 length is 13 residues. Trimming left V 1 base short and J 5 bases short, with 6 bases between. Germline-derived CDR1 and CDR2 are LGHNA and YNFKEQ. CDR3 DNA sequence: TGTGCCAGCAGCCAAGGGGGGGATCAGCCCCAGCATTTT. Its protein is CASSQGGDQPQHF.

The rearrangement joins TRBV13 to TRBJ2-7; D possibly corresponds to TRBD2 (6 bases). This CDR3 is 13 amino acids long. Germline V gene lookup returns CDR1 PRHDT and CDR2 FYEKMQ (reference sequence). The V end lost 7 bases, the J end lost 1 base, and 11 bases lay between the germline ends. The CDR3 region is CASTPGLSYEQYF. The CDR3 region has the DNA TGTGCCAGCACCCCGGGACTTTCCTACGAGCAGTACTTC. The full variable domain, with the rest looked up from reference TRBV13 and TRBJ2-7, is AAGVIQSPRHLIKEKRETATLKCYPIPRHDTVYWYQQGPGQDPQFLISFYEKMQSDKGSIPDRFSAQQFSDYHSELNMSSLELGDSALYFCASTPGLSYEQYFGPGTRLTVT.

CDR3 DNA: TGTGCCAGCGGAGGGGATTCACCCCTCCACTTT. It is translated as CASGGDSPLHF. The chain couples TRBV6-1 to TRBJ1-6; a possible D gene is TRBD1 (5 bases). The germline V gene encodes CDR1 MNHNS and CDR2 SASEGT. Trimming pared 8 bases from V and 8 bases from J, leaving 7 bases between. This CDR3 has 11 residues.

The chain uses TRBV7-8 and TRBJ1-1, with a tentative D call TRBD1 (5 bases). From germline, CDR1 is SGHVS and CDR2 FQNEAQ. The germline V and J ends were trimmed by 1 base and 0 bases, with 6 bases remaining between them. The CDR3 covers 14 residues. The CDR3 bases are TGTGCCAGCAGCTTAGGACAGATGAACACTGAAGCTTTCTTT. Translating it yields CASSLGQMNTEAFF.

This clone was picked up one time. V is TRBV2 and J is TRBJ2-2; TRBD2 might be the D (6 bases). V shed 6 bases and J shed 0 bases, with 14 bases lying between them. The CDR3 spans 16 residues. Germline V CDR1 and CDR2: SNHLY, FYNNEI. CDR3 sequence: CASRGRTRPNTGELFF. The DNA of the CDR3 is TGTGCCAGCAGGGGGAGGACACGTCCGAACACCGGGGAGCTGTTTTTT. Full variable domain (rest looked up from reference TRBV2 and TRBJ2-2): EPEVTQTPSHQVTQMGQEVILRCVPISNHLYFYWYRQILGQKVEFLVSFYNNEISEKSEIFDDQFSVERPDGSNFTLKIRSTKLEDSAMYFCASRGRTRPNTGELFFGEGSRLTVL.

As DNA, the CDR3 is TGTGCCATCAGTGAGCGGACAGGGGCCTATGGCTACACCTTC. This encodes CAISERTGAYGYTF. This sequence joins TRBV10-3 and TRBJ1-2; 9 nucleotides align to TRBD1. CDR3 length: 14 residues. J gave up 4 bases and V 2 bases, and 2 bases lay outside the gene matches. The germline gives CDR1 ENHRY, CDR2 SYGVKD.

This chain links TRBV13 with TRBJ2-1, with 7 positions matching TRBD1. The CDR3 covers 14 residues. Germline V gives CDR1 PRHDT, CDR2 FYEKMQ (reference sequence). Trimming at V came to 8 bases and at J to 2 bases, leaving 6 bases not matched to a gene. CDR3 in amino acids: CASSLTGTYNEQFF. CDR3 DNA sequence: TGTGCCAGCTCCTTGACAGGGACCTACAATGAGCAGTTCTTC.

The chain employs TRBV29-1 and TRBJ2-5; D possibly corresponds to TRBD1 (5 bases). The germline V gene encodes CDR1 SQVTM and CDR2 ANQGSEA. V gave up 3 bases and J gave up 1 base, with 15 bases separating them. CDR3 length: 15 residues. This chain's CDR3 is CSVETASESQETQYF. The CDR3 nucleotides are TGCAGCGTTGAGACAGCGTCAGAAAGCCAAGAGACCCAGTACTTC.

This chain connects TRBV13 to TRBJ2-5; D is possibly TRBD1 (6 bases). Germline lookup yields CDR1 PRHDT and CDR2 FYEKMQ (reference sequence). V dropped 0 bases and J dropped 0 bases, with 8 bases sitting between them. The CDR3 consists of 15 residues. The DNA for the CDR3 is TGTGCCAGCAGCTTAGGGGGGGCTCACCAAGAGACCCAGTACTTC. Translation: CASSLGGAHQETQYF.

V usage is TRBV18 and J usage is TRBJ2-7, with unresolved D. This CDR3 has 15 residues. Trimming removed 6 bases at V and 6 bases at J, with 21 bases between. The germline CDR1 and CDR2 sequences are KGHSH and LQKENI. The CDR3 spells CASSPTARFSSEQYF. The CDR3, as DNA: TGTGCCAGCTCTCCTACCGCTAGGTTTTCTAGCGAGCAGTACTTC.

The chain uses TRBV7-6 and TRBJ2-7; possibly TRBD2 for D (6 bases). The CDR3 has 15 amino acids. The V and J ends lost 0 bases and 6 bases respectively, with 15 bases between them. Germline assignment: CDR1 SGHVS and CDR2 FNYEAQ. CDR3 DNA: TGTGCCAGCAGCTTAGCGGGGTCGGGAGTGGGCGAGCAGTACTTC. It translates to CASSLAGSGVGEQYF.

The CDR3 spells CASSLLAQTYEQYF. The DNA for the CDR3 is TGTGCCAGCAGTTTACTAGCGCAAACCTACGAGCAGTACTTC. V and J are TRBV27 and TRBJ2-7, with D tentatively TRBD2 (6 bases). V was clipped by 2 bases and J by 2 bases, with 10 bases between them. The CDR3 has 14 residues. In germline, CDR1 is MNHEY, CDR2 SMNVEV (reference sequence).

The chain couples TRBV9 to TRBJ2-1; 10 nucleotides agree with TRBD2. The CDR3 has 17 residues. Germline CDR1 SGDLS, CDR2 YYNGEE. V was pared by 0 bases and J by 5 bases, with 8 bases of the junction left unmatched. CDR3 loop: CASSVDEREGVHNEQFF. CDR3 DNA: TGTGCCAGCAGCGTAGATGAGCGGGAGGGCGTCCACAATGAGCAGTTCTTC.

With regard to this clone: Other DNA sequences in the same sample also yield this CDR3. V usage is TRBV27 and J usage is TRBJ1-1; TRBD1 agrees at 7 bases. Germline lookup yields CDR1 MNHEY and CDR2 SMNVEV (reference sequence). CDR3 size: 14 residues. The trim removed 7 bases at V and 2 bases at J, leaving 7 bases unmatched. CDR3 amino acids: CASNRQGPNTEAFF. Here the CDR3 DNA reads TGTGCCAGCAACAGACAGGGACCTAACACTGAAGCTTTCTTT.

The V gene is TRBV9, the J gene TRBJ2-1, with 7 bases lining up with TRBD2. The CDR3 extends over 16 amino acids. V trimming: 2 bases; J trimming: 7 bases; junction bases outside the gene matches: 12. CDR1 is SGDLS and CDR2 is YYNGEE in the germline V gene. This chain's CDR3 is CASSVQLAALGNEQFF. CDR3 bases: TGTGCCAGCAGCGTGCAGCTAGCGGCGCTTGGAAATGAGCAGTTCTTC.

The genes are TRBV23-1 and TRBJ2-5; possibly TRBD2 for D (6 bases). TRBV23-1 is filed as an ORF, its function uncertain. The CDR3 spans 16 residues. The V end lost 4 bases, the J end lost 1 base, and 16 bases lay between the germline ends. The CDR3 DNA sequence: TGCGCCAGCAGTCCCCCCCCAGGGAGGACCCAAGAGACCCAGTACTTC. Translated, it gives CASSPPPGRTQETQYF.

A single count supports this clone. V usage is TRBV2 and J usage is TRBJ2-3; the match to TRBD2 covers 8 bases. The CDR3 extends over 17 amino acids. The V gene's germline CDR1 is SNHLY and CDR2 FYNNEI. V shed 4 bases, J shed 0 bases, and the junction held 9 bases outside the gene matches. The CDR3 DNA reads as TGTGCCAGCAGTGTCTTGCCTAGCGGGCCTAGCACAGATACGCAGTATTTT. Residues: CASSVLPSGPSTDTQYF.